Listed below are T cell receptor beta chains from one sample, sequenced in a study of blood T cell repertoires in COVID-19. This table comes from immunoSEQ multiplex PCR, and its TCRdb copy is limited to in-frame clones, with some not included. This repertoire shows more than 300,000 clones, approximately 87% found once; its top ten account for less than 2.5%. Sequences were obtained from PBMCs or T cells enriched from blood (not recorded which). Receptors originate from a man aged 35-49 years in a cohort exposed to, infected with or recovered from COVID-19 (not recorded which). The CDR3 runs from the conserved cysteine through the conserved F or W. A D gene is named only where the DNA matches it firmly. Size is omitted from some rows. Given values are once, few, many or a class for expanded clones.

CDR3 length: 14; J gene: TRBJ1-3; V gene: TRBV5-4; clone size: NA; D gene: NA; CDR3 DNA: TGTGCCAGCAGCTTGCGGGATTCTGGAAACACCATATATTTT; CDR3 protein: CASSLRDSGNTIYF
CDR3 length: 14; J gene: TRBJ1-6; V gene: TRBV6-4; clone size: NA; D gene: NA; CDR3 DNA: TGTGCCAGCAGCAGGACGGAGGCCGGTTCACCCCTCCACTTT; CDR3 protein: CASSRTEAGSPLHF
CDR3 length: 15; J gene: TRBJ1-3; V gene: TRBV11-2; clone size: NA; D gene: NA; CDR3 DNA: TGTGCCAGCAGCTTAGTCCTGTTCTCTGGAAACACCATATATTTT; CDR3 protein: CASSLVLFSGNTIYF
CDR3 length: 18; J gene: TRBJ2-6; V gene: TRBV7-6; clone size: NA; D gene: TRBD2; CDR3 DNA: TGTGCCAGCAGGTCCGGACTAGCGGGAACCTCTGGGGCCAACGTCCTGACTTTC; CDR3 protein: CASRSGLAGTSGANVLTF
CDR3 length: 14; J gene: TRBJ2-7; V gene: TRBV5-8; clone size: NA; D gene: TRBD2; CDR3 DNA: TGTGCCAGCAGCTTCTCCGGGACTAAGGACGAGCAGTACTTC; CDR3 protein: CASSFSGTKDEQYF
CDR3 length: 15; J gene: TRBJ2-3; V gene: TRBV6-5; clone size: few; D gene: NA; CDR3 DNA: TGTGCCAGCAGTATCGCAGCGGGACACACAGATACGCAGTATTTT; CDR3 protein: CASSIAAGHTDTQYF
CDR3 length: 10; J gene: TRBJ1-1; V gene: TRBV2; clone size: once; D gene: NA; CDR3 DNA: TGTGCCAGCCAGGGGACTGAAGCTTTCTTT; CDR3 protein: CASQGTEAFF
CDR3 length: 15; J gene: TRBJ2-5; V gene: TRBV18; clone size: NA; D gene: NA; CDR3 DNA: TGTGCCAGCTCACCTTATGCAGGGTCCCAAGAGACCCAGTACTTC; CDR3 protein: CASSPYAGSQETQYF
CDR3 length: 13; J gene: TRBJ1-5; V gene: TRBV29-1; clone size: once; D gene: NA; CDR3 DNA: TGCAGCGTTAAGCAGGGAAGCAATCAGCCCCAGCATTTT; CDR3 protein: CSVKQGSNQPQHF
CDR3 length: 12; J gene: TRBJ2-1; V gene: TRBV6-4; clone size: NA; D gene: NA; CDR3 DNA: TGTGCCAGCAGTGGTTCTGCCGGGAGGCAGTTCTTC; CDR3 protein: CASSGSAGRQFF
CDR3 length: 12; J gene: TRBJ1-1; V gene: TRBV27; clone size: NA; D gene: TRBD1; CDR3 DNA: TGTGCCAGCAAGTCAGGGGGAACTGAAGCTTTCTTT; CDR3 protein: CASKSGGTEAFF
CDR3 length: 11; J gene: TRBJ1-1; V gene: TRBV7-9; clone size: NA; D gene: NA; CDR3 DNA: TGTGCCAGCAGCTCGACAGCTGAAGCTTTCTTT; CDR3 protein: CASSSTAEAFF
CDR3 length: 16; J gene: TRBJ2-1; V gene: TRBV9; clone size: NA; D gene: TRBD2; CDR3 DNA: TGTGCCAGCAGCAACAGGGGTAGCGGGAGGGTTAATGAGCAGTTCTTC; CDR3 protein: CASSNRGSGRVNEQFF
CDR3 length: 14; J gene: TRBJ2-3; V gene: TRBV19; clone size: NA; D gene: TRBD2; CDR3 DNA: TGTGCCAGCACCCTAGCGGCTGGTGGAGATACGCAGTATTTT; CDR3 protein: CASTLAAGGDTQYF
CDR3 length: 14; J gene: TRBJ2-4; V gene: TRBV6-1; clone size: once; D gene: TRBD1; CDR3 DNA: TGTGCCAGCAGTGAACTAGGACAGGGACACATTCAGTACTTC; CDR3 protein: CASSELGQGHIQYF
CDR3 length: 15; J gene: TRBJ2-7; V gene: TRBV4-2; clone size: NA; D gene: TRBD2; CDR3 DNA: TGTGCCAGCAGCCAAGTAACTAGCGGGGGGTACGAGCAGTACTTC; CDR3 protein: CASSQVTSGGYEQYF
CDR3 length: 17; J gene: TRBJ2-2; V gene: TRBV21-1; clone size: NA; D gene: NA; CDR3 DNA: TGTGCCAGCAGCCCCTTAACGGAGACAGGGAAAACCGGGGAGCTGTTTTTT; CDR3 protein: CASSPLTETGKTGELFF
CDR3 length: 14; J gene: TRBJ2-1; V gene: TRBV6-5; clone size: once; D gene: TRBD2; CDR3 DNA: TGTGCCAGCAGGGGGACTAGCGGGAGAAATGAGCAGTTCTTC; CDR3 protein: CASRGTSGRNEQFF
CDR3 length: 15; J gene: TRBJ1-1; V gene: TRBV10-3; clone size: once; D gene: NA; CDR3 DNA: TGTGCCATCAGTGGGCGCAGGGGACCGAACACTGAAGCTTTCTTT; CDR3 protein: CAISGRRGPNTEAFF
CDR3 length: 13; J gene: TRBJ1-5; V gene: TRBV7-9; clone size: few; D gene: TRBD1; CDR3 DNA: TGTGCCAGCAGCTTGGGACAGGATCAGCCCCAGCATTTT; CDR3 protein: CASSLGQDQPQHF
CDR3 length: 16; J gene: TRBJ2-2; V gene: TRBV19; clone size: NA; D gene: TRBD1; CDR3 DNA: TGTGCCTCTCGGACAGGGCAGACCAGATTCACCGGGGAGCTGTTTTTT; CDR3 protein: CASRTGQTRFTGELFF
CDR3 length: 14; J gene: TRBJ1-1; V gene: TRBV11-2; clone size: once; D gene: TRBD1; CDR3 DNA: TGTGCCAGCAGCGGACAGGGGATGAACACTGAAGCTTTCTTT; CDR3 protein: CASSGQGMNTEAFF
CDR3 length: 16; J gene: TRBJ2-7; V gene: TRBV28; clone size: NA; D gene: TRBD1; CDR3 DNA: TGTGCCAGCAGCCCCGTGGGACAGACAGTGCTAGGAGAGCAGTACTTC; CDR3 protein: CASSPVGQTVLGEQYF
CDR3 length: 15; J gene: TRBJ2-5; V gene: TRBV7-3; clone size: NA; D gene: TRBD1; CDR3 DNA: TGTGCCAGCAGCTTAAGTGGGACAGGGGGTGAGACCCAGTACTTC; CDR3 protein: CASSLSGTGGETQYF
CDR3 length: 17; J gene: TRBJ2-7; V gene: TRBV7-2; clone size: NA; D gene: TRBD2; CDR3 DNA: TGTGCCAGCAGCCATCGACTAGCGGGAGGGCCCTACTACGAGCAGTACTTC; CDR3 protein: CASSHRLAGGPYYEQYF
CDR3 length: 16; J gene: TRBJ2-1; V gene: TRBV6-1; clone size: NA; D gene: NA; CDR3 DNA: TGTGCCAGCAGTGAAGAATTTAATGGGCTATACAATGAGCAGTTCTTC; CDR3 protein: CASSEEFNGLYNEQFF
CDR3 length: 14; J gene: TRBJ1-4; V gene: TRBV12-1; clone size: NA; D gene: NA; CDR3 DNA: TGTGCCAGCAGCTTTGGTGGGAGGTCAGGAAAACTGTTTTTT; CDR3 protein: CASSFGGRSGKLFF
CDR3 length: 17; J gene: TRBJ2-1; V gene: TRBV3-1/TRBV3-2; clone size: NA; D gene: TRBD2; CDR3 DNA: TGTGCCAGCAGCCAAAAATGGGGCGGGAGGGCCTACAATGAGCAGTTCTTC; CDR3 protein: CASSQKWGGRAYNEQFF
CDR3 length: 13; J gene: TRBJ2-7; V gene: TRBV6-5; clone size: NA; D gene: NA; CDR3 DNA: TGTGCCAGCAGCGACAGGGAGGTCGGCGAGCAGTACTTC; CDR3 protein: CASSDREVGEQYF
CDR3 length: 16; J gene: TRBJ1-2; V gene: TRBV27; clone size: NA; D gene: TRBD1; CDR3 DNA: TGTGCCAGCAGAGACCCAGACAGGGGGCATAACTATGGCTACACCTTC; CDR3 protein: CASRDPDRGHNYGYTF
CDR3 length: 15; J gene: TRBJ2-1; V gene: TRBV7-6; clone size: once; D gene: NA; CDR3 DNA: TGTGCCAGCAGCTTGACTATTAGCTCCTACAATGAGCAGTTCTTC; CDR3 protein: CASSLTISSYNEQFF
CDR3 length: 17; J gene: TRBJ2-1; V gene: TRBV29-1; clone size: NA; D gene: TRBD2; CDR3 DNA: TGCAGGGCCGGGGGATTAGCGGGATTCAACTCCTACAATGAGCAGTTCTTC; CDR3 protein: CRAGGLAGFNSYNEQFF
CDR3 length: 15; J gene: TRBJ2-1; V gene: TRBV6-4; clone size: NA; D gene: TRBD2; CDR3 DNA: TGTGCCAGCAGTGTACTAGCGGGATCATACAATGAGCAGTTCTTC; CDR3 protein: CASSVLAGSYNEQFF
CDR3 length: 15; J gene: TRBJ2-2; V gene: TRBV7-2; clone size: NA; D gene: NA; CDR3 DNA: TGTGCCAGCAGCTTATCCGGGGTGGTTACCGGGGAGCTGTTTTTT; CDR3 protein: CASSLSGVVTGELFF
CDR3 length: 15; J gene: TRBJ1-1; V gene: TRBV14; clone size: few; D gene: TRBD1; CDR3 DNA: TGTGCCAGCTCCCTAACCGGGACAGGGAACACTGAAGCTTTCTTT; CDR3 protein: CASSLTGTGNTEAFF
CDR3 length: 14; J gene: TRBJ2-3; V gene: TRBV28; clone size: NA; D gene: TRBD1; CDR3 DNA: TGTGCCAGCACCCCCGGACAGGGCCCAGATACGCAGTATTTT; CDR3 protein: CASTPGQGPDTQYF
CDR3 length: 14; J gene: TRBJ1-2; V gene: TRBV27; clone size: NA; D gene: NA; CDR3 DNA: TGTGCCAGCAGTCGAAAAGGGGCGACCTATGGCTACACCTTC; CDR3 protein: CASSRKGATYGYTF
CDR3 length: 16; J gene: TRBJ2-5; V gene: TRBV4-2; clone size: NA; D gene: TRBD2; CDR3 DNA: TGTGCCAGCAGCCAAGATAGGTTAGCGGGTTGGGAGACCCAGTACTTC; CDR3 protein: CASSQDRLAGWETQYF
CDR3 length: 14; J gene: TRBJ2-5; V gene: TRBV6-5; clone size: NA; D gene: NA; CDR3 DNA: TGTGCCAGCAGTTACTCTGCTAGATTAGAGACCCAGTACTTC; CDR3 protein: CASSYSARLETQYF
CDR3 length: 14; J gene: TRBJ2-3; V gene: TRBV5-1; clone size: NA; D gene: NA; CDR3 DNA: TGCGCCAGCAGCGGGGGCCTCGACACAGATACGCAGTATTTT; CDR3 protein: CASSGGLDTDTQYF
CDR3 length: 15; J gene: TRBJ1-1; V gene: TRBV4-2; clone size: NA; D gene: NA; CDR3 DNA: TGTGCCAGCAGCTCGACATCTTCTATGAACACTGAAGCTTTCTTT; CDR3 protein: CASSSTSSMNTEAFF
CDR3 length: 15; J gene: TRBJ2-5; V gene: TRBV5-1; clone size: NA; D gene: NA; CDR3 DNA: TGCGCCAGCTGGGGGGAAGGCTTGCCTCAAGAGACCCAGTACTTC; CDR3 protein: CASWGEGLPQETQYF
CDR3 length: 17; J gene: TRBJ2-7; V gene: TRBV24-1; clone size: NA; D gene: NA; CDR3 DNA: TGTGCCACCAGTGATTTAGCAAGGGCAAGACTAGACTACGAGCAGTACTTC; CDR3 protein: CATSDLARARLDYEQYF
CDR3 length: 17; J gene: TRBJ1-1; V gene: TRBV4-1; clone size: NA; D gene: TRBD1; CDR3 DNA: TGCGCCAGCAGCCAAGATCAACAGGGGCAAGGAGGGACTGAAGCTTTCTTT; CDR3 protein: CASSQDQQGQGGTEAFF
CDR3 length: 15; J gene: TRBJ2-7; V gene: TRBV7-2; clone size: NA; D gene: NA; CDR3 DNA: TGTGCCAGCAGCTTAGTACTGGAGAGCTCCTACGAGCAGTACTTC; CDR3 protein: CASSLVLESSYEQYF
CDR3 length: 18; J gene: TRBJ2-1; V gene: TRBV5-6; clone size: NA; D gene: TRBD2; CDR3 DNA: TGTGCCAGCAGCGCTGGCTCCCTAGCGGGAAACGGTGTGAATGAGCAGTTCTTC; CDR3 protein: CASSAGSLAGNGVNEQFF
CDR3 length: 13; J gene: TRBJ1-2; V gene: TRBV19; clone size: NA; D gene: NA; CDR3 DNA: TGTGCCAGTACTTCACAGGGAAACTATGGCTACACCTTC; CDR3 protein: CASTSQGNYGYTF
CDR3 length: 18; J gene: TRBJ2-7; V gene: TRBV28; clone size: NA; D gene: TRBD1; CDR3 DNA: TGTGCCAGCAGTCCTCACAAAATAGACAGGGGGTCATCCTACGAGCAGTACTTC; CDR3 protein: CASSPHKIDRGSSYEQYF
CDR3 length: 15; J gene: TRBJ2-1; V gene: TRBV5-4; clone size: NA; D gene: NA; CDR3 DNA: TGTGCCAGCAGCTTAAAAGCAAATGCTGGCAATGAGCAGTTCTTC; CDR3 protein: CASSLKANAGNEQFF
CDR3 length: 17; J gene: TRBJ2-5; V gene: TRBV7-2; clone size: once; D gene: TRBD2; CDR3 DNA: TGTGCCAGCAGCTTAACGGGACTAGCGGGAGGAGGGGAGACCCAGTACTTC; CDR3 protein: CASSLTGLAGGGETQYF
CDR3 length: 15; J gene: TRBJ1-6; V gene: TRBV10-2; clone size: few; D gene: NA; CDR3 DNA: TGCGCCAGCAGCTTCGGACAGCGGGGTAATTCACCCCTCCACTTT; CDR3 protein: CASSFGQRGNSPLHF
CDR3 length: 15; J gene: TRBJ1-1; V gene: TRBV15; clone size: NA; D gene: NA; CDR3 DNA: TGTGCCACCAGCAGAGAGGGGGCAGTAGGCACTGAAGCTTTCTTT; CDR3 protein: CATSREGAVGTEAFF